This T cell receptor beta chain was documented in a study of CD8 T cells in Susac syndrome. Germline V CDR1 and CDR2: KGHDR, SFDVKD. The ends were cut back, 5 bases at V and 7 bases at J, with 7 bases in the middle. The CDR3 runs to 12 residues. RNA was extracted with the RNeasy kit, and a quantity of roughly 0.5 to 1 ug was reverse transcribed using random hexamers. TCR beta CDR3 was amplified by immunoSEQ covering 54 Vbeta and 13 Jbeta. In TCRdb, the immunoSEQ multiplex PCR reads were re-called with MiXCR into one record per CDR3 protein. Among 250,000 to 300,000 distinct CDR3 sequences, over 75% were seen once, and the ten largest hold around 0.22%. The CD8+ and CD4+ T cells were negatively isolated, with the TEMRA cells enriched by FACS.

The V gene is TRBV24-1, the J gene TRBJ2-2; D is undetermined. This TCR was recovered from a human donor with multiple sclerosis. The specimen sequenced was CD8+ T cells from PBMCs. CDR3 residues: CATSGFDGELFF. In nucleotides, the CDR3 is TGTGCCACCAGTGGTTTCGACGGGGAGCTGTTTTTT.